This entry lists 26 T cell receptor beta chains sequenced from one sample in a study of blood T cell repertoires in COVID-19 (TCRdb year 2020). Preparation of the library involved the immunoSEQ multiplex PCR assay. As stored in TCRdb, this immuneACCESS dataset retains in-frame rearrangements with V and J assigned. A fraction of the clones does not appear; measured against another copy, unresolved V genes explain less than half of the discrepancy, and the remainder lacks a known reason. The sample contains 50,000 to 60,000 clones, almost 85% of them found a single time. Approximately 12% of the sample belongs to the ten largest clones. Specimen: peripheral blood. The receptors here all came from a human donor in a cohort sampled during active COVID-19.

The chain recombines TRBV25-1 with TRBJ1-1; 7 nucleotides align to TRBD1. V shed 3 bases, J shed 4 bases, and the junction held 8 bases outside the gene matches. This CDR3 region has 15 residues. Germline V gene lookup returns CDR1 MGHDK and CDR2 SYGVNS. The CDR3 DNA reads TGTGCCAGCAGTGATTCGAGGGGGCTGGGCACTGAAGCTTTCTTT. This sequence encodes CASSDSRGLGTEAFF.

The CDR3 sequence is CASSFVGEGSLNTEAFF. Written as DNA, the CDR3 is TGTGCCAGCAGTTTCGTGGGGGAGGGTAGCTTGAACACTGAAGCTTTCTTT. The gene calls are TRBV28 and TRBJ1-1; the D gene is possibly TRBD1 (5 bases). V lost 3 bases, J lost 0 bases, and 17 bases lay in between. CDR3 length: 17 amino acids. Germline V CDR1 and CDR2: MDHEN, SYDVKM.

CDR3 bases: TGCGCCAGCAGCTTTGCGGGAGCCACAGATACGCAGTATTTT. This gives the protein CASSFAGATDTQYF. This chain links TRBV5-1 with TRBJ2-3; 7 nucleotides line up with TRBD2. CDR3 length equals 14 residues. Trimming at V came to 2 bases and at J to 2 bases, leaving 2 bases not matched to a gene. CDR1 is SGHRS and CDR2 is YFSETQ in the germline V gene.

About this clone: Other DNA sequences within the sample encode an identical CDR3. This chain joins TRBV24-1 and TRBJ1-5; TRBD1 aligns across 10 bases. The junction had 3 bases not matched to a gene; V was cut back by 6 bases and J by 2 bases. This CDR3 is 15 amino acids long. CDR1 KGHDR and CDR2 SFDVKD come from the germline V gene. The CDR3 sequence is CATSLGTGGNQPQHF. Written as DNA, the CDR3 is TGTGCCACCAGTTTAGGGACAGGGGGCAATCAGCCCCAGCATTTT.

A single count supports this clone. The rearrangement uses TRBV27 and TRBJ1-2, with 7 bases fitting TRBD1. This CDR3 has 15 residues. J was trimmed by 4 bases and V by 6 bases; bases with no gene match: 11. Looked up from germline, CDR1 is MNHEY and CDR2 is SMNVEV (reference sequence). This chain's CDR3 is CASRDETGNFYGYTF. Written as DNA, the CDR3 is TGTGCCAGCAGGGACGAGACAGGGAACTTCTATGGCTACACCTTC.

This chain connects TRBV18 to TRBJ1-1, with 9 bases aligning to TRBD1. The CDR3 extends over 17 amino acids. V dropped 3 bases and J dropped 0; count of bases not matched to a gene: 8. In germline, CDR1 is KGHSH, CDR2 LQKENI. Here the CDR3 reads CASSPRQGGRMNTEAFF. For the CDR3, the DNA is TGTGCCAGCTCACCGAGACAGGGGGGCCGAATGAACACTGAAGCTTTCTTT.

V gene TRBV6-6 combines with J gene TRBJ1-1; 11 nucleotides line up with TRBD1. This CDR3 has 15 amino acids. Trimming took 4 bases from V and 4 from J; bases not matched to a gene: 5. Germline V gene sequence: CDR1 MNHNY, CDR2 SVGAGI (reference sequence). The CDR3, as DNA: TGTGCCAGCAGTTTAGGGACAGGGGGGGGCACTGAAGCTTTCTTT. Protein product: CASSLGTGGGTEAFF.

The chain couples TRBV24-1 to TRBJ1-4, with 9 bases lining up with TRBD1. This CDR3 has 15 residues. Germline V gene data show CDR1 as KGHDR and CDR2 as SFDVKD. V trimming: 3 bases; J trimming: 6 bases; junction bases outside the gene matches: 4. CDR3: CATSDGQGLDEKLFF. For the CDR3, the DNA is TGTGCCACCAGTGATGGACAGGGGTTGGATGAAAAACTGTTTTTT.

The V and J genes are TRBV11-1 and TRBJ1-1, with 9 nucleotides matching TRBD1. The V gene end was trimmed by 5 bases and the J gene end by 6 bases; junction bases not matched to a gene: 13. The CDR3 runs to 16 residues. Germline V CDR1 and CDR2: SGHAT, FQDESV (reference sequence). The CDR3 nucleotides are TGTGCCAGCAGCGCGACCGTTACAGGGGGCTTCGCTGAAGCTTTCTTT. This gives the protein CASSATVTGGFAEAFF.

This chain uses TRBV28 with TRBJ1-3, with 8 bases lining up with TRBD1. Trimming at V came to 5 bases and at J to 4 bases, leaving 7 bases not matched to a gene. This CDR3 region has 15 residues. Per the germline V gene, CDR1 is MDHEN and CDR2 is SYDVKM. The CDR3 spells CASSPRTGTGNTIYF. The CDR3 nucleotides read TGTGCCAGCAGTCCTCGGACAGGGACCGGAAACACCATATATTTT.

The J gene is TRBJ2-7, the V gene TRBV7-2; tentatively, D is TRBD2 (5 bases). Germline V gene sequence: CDR1 SGHTA, CDR2 FQGNSA. There are 14 residues in the CDR3. With 1 base removed from V and 2 bases from J, the gap between germline ends came to 9 bases. The CDR3 region has the DNA TGTGCCAGCAGCTTAGGGCGGGTAACCTACGAGCAGTACTTC. As protein: CASSLGRVTYEQYF.

This chain links TRBV19 with TRBJ2-3; possibly TRBD1 for D (6 bases). The length of the CDR3 is 12 residues. CDR1 is LNHDA and CDR2 is SQIVND in the germline V gene (reference sequence). With 7 bases removed from V and 6 bases from J, the gap between germline ends came to 11 bases. CDR3 sequence reads: CASNGGGDTQYF. The CDR3 DNA sequence: TGTGCCAGTAATGGGGGCGGGGATACGCAGTATTTT.

The chain carries TRBV12-1 and TRBJ2-7; the table's D call, TRBD2, has no DNA check behind it. TRBV12-1 is reported as a pseudogene. This CDR3 contains 16 residues. The CDR3 DNA sequence: TGTGCCAGCAGCTCGCGACTAGCGAGAGCCTCCTACGAGCAGTACTTC. This translates into CASSSRLARASYEQYF.

The rearrangement links TRBV7-2 to TRBJ2-6; TRBD1 agrees at 10 bases. The germline V gene encodes CDR1 SGHTA and CDR2 FQGNSA. This CDR3 is 17 amino acids long. The J segment lost 4 bases and the V segment lost 5 bases, leaving 8 bases of the junction unmatched. The CDR3 sequence: CASSMGQGSAGANVLTF. For the CDR3, the DNA is TGTGCCAGCAGCATGGGACAGGGGAGTGCCGGGGCCAACGTCCTGACTTTC.

This chain uses TRBV4-3 with TRBJ2-1, with TRBD2 matching over 8 bases. With V trimmed by 1 base and J by 7 bases, 3 bases remained unmatched. Per the germline V gene, CDR1 is LGHNA and CDR2 is YSLEER. This CDR3 is built from 14 residues. Here the CDR3 reads CASSQGLAWNEQFF. CDR3 sequence (DNA): TGCGCCAGCAGCCAAGGACTAGCGTGGAATGAGCAGTTCTTC.

The CDR3 is CASRLQRFRETQYF. DNA for the CDR3: TGTGCCAGCAGGCTCCAGCGGTTCCGCGAGACCCAGTACTTC. This sequence joins TRBV7-2 and TRBJ2-5; perhaps TRBD2 as D (5 bases). The germline V and J ends were trimmed by 6 bases and 5 bases, with 16 bases remaining between them. The CDR3 runs 14 residues. Germline CDR1 is SGHTA and CDR2 is FQGNSA.

The genes are TRBV24-1 and TRBJ2-1; 9 bases are a match to TRBD1. This CDR3 has 15 residues. V trimming: 9 bases; J trimming: 3 bases; junction bases outside the gene matches: 8. Germline CDR1 KGHDR, CDR2 SFDVKD. As DNA, the CDR3 is TGTGCCACCTCCGTGGGGACAGGGAACTACAATGAGCAGTTCTTC. Translation gives CATSVGTGNYNEQFF.

The CDR3 here is CASSEVGAGELFF. The CDR3 region has the DNA TGTGCCAGCAGTGAGGTAGGGGCCGGGGAGCTGTTTTTT. The V call is TRBV25-1, the J call TRBJ2-2, with D maybe TRBD1 (5 bases). This CDR3 spans 13 amino acids. Germline loops: CDR1 MGHDK, CDR2 SYGVNS. The V gene lost 3 bases and the J gene lost 6 bases, with 8 bases spanning the gap.

The chain couples TRBV12-5 to TRBJ2-7; the D gene is possibly TRBD1 (6 bases). Germline V lookup: CDR1 LGHNT, CDR2 FRNRAP. V lost 6 bases and J 9 bases, leaving 27 bases between the germline ends. The CDR3 is 16 amino acids. This chain's CDR3 is CASGSDRRRSLRRQYF. CDR3 coding DNA: TGTGCTAGTGGGTCTGACAGGCGCCGATCCCTACGACGGCAGTACTTC.

This clone has at least ten counts. The genes are TRBV4-2 and TRBJ1-1; 8 nucleotides align to TRBD1. The CDR3 totals 16 residues. The V gene's germline CDR1 is LGHNA and CDR2 YNFKEQ. V trimming: 4 bases; J trimming: 5 bases; junction bases outside the gene matches: 12. DNA for the CDR3: TGTGCCAGCAGCCCAGCCCTAGGGACAGGACGAACTGAAGCTTTCTTT. Amino acids: CASSPALGTGRTEAFF.

The genes are TRBV18 and TRBJ2-7; 7 bases align to TRBD1. CDR1 is KGHSH and CDR2 is LQKENI in the germline V gene. CDR3 length: 13 amino acids. V lost 6 bases, J lost 3 bases, and 5 bases stayed unmatched. The CDR3 coding sequence is TGTGCCAGCTCCCCGGGACAGCTCTACGAGCAGTACTTC. Translating gives CASSPGQLYEQYF.

J is TRBJ2-5 and V is TRBV9, with D perhaps matching TRBD2 (6 bases). The ends were cut back, 0 bases at V and 1 base at J, with 13 bases in the middle. Germline lookup yields CDR1 SGDLS and CDR2 YYNGEE. CDR3 size: 16 residues. Here the CDR3 DNA reads TGTGCCAGCAGCGTAGTCGGAGGGGCGGGCCAAGAGACCCAGTACTTC. Its translation is CASSVVGGAGQETQYF.

This clone was seen only a few times. The chain links TRBV9 to TRBJ2-3; TRBD2 matches 12 bases. The CDR3 runs to 18 residues. Germline loops: CDR1 SGDLS, CDR2 YYNGEE. J gave up 1 base and V 0 bases, and 6 bases lay outside the gene matches. The CDR3 loop is CASSVVPSGRAGTDTQYF. The CDR3 DNA follows: TGTGCCAGCAGCGTAGTCCCTAGCGGGAGGGCCGGCACAGATACGCAGTATTTT.

The DNA for the CDR3 is TGTGCCAGCAGCCCTACAGGGGGCCCTTACAATGAGCAGTTCTTC. This sequence encodes CASSPTGGPYNEQFF. The chain carries TRBV6-2 or TRBV6-3 and TRBJ2-1; 9 bases align to TRBD1. The V segment lost 6 bases and the J segment 4 bases; nucleotides outside the gene matches: 7. Germline assignment: CDR1 MNHEY and CDR2 SVGEGT. This CDR3 has 15 amino acids.

This clone was detected once. This chain links TRBV11-3 with TRBJ2-1; 9 bases match TRBD2. The V segment lost 3 bases and the J segment 0 bases; nucleotides outside the gene matches: 0. This CDR3 region has 15 residues. The germline V gene encodes CDR1 SGHNT and CDR2 YENEEA. The DNA of the CDR3 is TGTGCCAGCAGCTTTAGCGGGAGCTCCTACAATGAGCAGTTCTTC. Protein product: CASSFSGSSYNEQFF.

This clone has only a few counts. The rearrangement uses TRBV5-1 and TRBJ2-2, with 7 positions matching TRBD2. Germline V gives CDR1 SGHRS, CDR2 YFSETQ. V trimming: 1 base; J trimming: 0 bases; junction bases outside the gene matches: 0. The CDR3 has 15 residues. The CDR3 DNA is TGCGCCAGCAGCTTGACTAGCGCGAACACCGGGGAGCTGTTTTTT. It yields the protein CASSLTSANTGELFF.